Sequencing of this T cell receptor (beta chain) was carried out in a study of Ad26.COV2.S vaccination and SARS-CoV-2 variants. Across the study: Dosing was one shot or two shots 56 days apart.

Notes on this clone: Its target is unknown.

TCRdb keeps only in-frame clones here, not all; method: immunoSEQ multiplex PCR. This table has about 350,000 clones, roughly nine tenths appearing once. The length of the CDR3 is 13 residues. V was pared by 8 bases and J by 3 bases, with 10 bases between. CDR1 is SGHTA and CDR2 is FQGNSA in the germline V gene. Study findings and constraints: Vaccinated individuals (as opposed to placebo recipients) had higher spike-specific TCR breadth. With respect to non-spike TCR breadth, vaccine and placebo recipients were similar.

The treatment here: about 20 received Ad26.COV2.S at low or high dose, single or two shots; roughly five received placebo; per-sample allocation not given. Day 63 after the first injection of vaccine or placebo was the sampling time. Cohort 1b enrolled adults aged 18-55 years in Boston. The TCR comes from a person between 18 and 60 years old who received the Ad26.COV2.S COVID-19 vaccine or a placebo. Specimen: peripheral blood, collected in a trial of Ad26.COV2.S vaccine versus placebo. V usage is TRBV7-2 and J usage is TRBJ2-2; perhaps TRBD2 as D (6 bases). The CDR3 region is CASAGSYTGELFF. CDR3 sequence (DNA): TGTGCCAGCGCGGGATCTTACACCGGGGAGCTGTTTTTT.